Each of the 17 T cell receptor beta chains below was sequenced from the same sample in a study of regulatory T cells in long-lasting Graves disease. Through Arm-PCR of CDR3 regions and iRepertoire HTBI primers, TCR beta libraries were built. MiXCR, run by TCRdb on the multiplex PCR reads, gives a single entry per CDR3 protein. The sample has under 450,000 distinct CDR3 sequences; roughly 23% are singletons. Time point in this sample: persistent/refractory GD, antithyroid drugs over 5 years with positive TRAb. Construction of the TCR library relied on RNA isolated from PBMCs. Sequencing was performed on peripheral blood mononuclear cells (PBMCs), taken when the disease was refractory, from a patient treated with antithyroid drugs. The source of these receptors is a woman aged 40 to 50 with Graves disease.

This clonotype appeared a few times. The chain has TRBV6-5 and TRBJ1-5, with D possibly matching TRBD1 (5 bases). The CDR3 runs 17 residues. With 0 bases removed from V and 2 bases from J, the gap between germline ends came to 14 bases. Germline CDR1 reads MNHEY; CDR2 reads SVGAGI. CDR3 amino acids: CASSYSIRGRGNQPQHF. CDR3 in DNA: TGTGCCAGCAGTTACTCGATCCGGGGGAGAGGCAATCAGCCCCAGCATTTT.

This clonotype was observed at least ten times. The V and J genes are TRBV6-1 and TRBJ1-2, with 9 positions matching TRBD1. Per germline, CDR1 MNHNS and CDR2 SASEGT. The trim removed 6 bases at V and 4 bases at J, leaving 9 bases unmatched. There are 15 residues in the CDR3. CDR3 bases: TGTGCCAGCAGCCTGGGACAGGGAGGAGGCTATGGCTACACCTTC. Its translation: CASSLGQGGGYGYTF.

This clonotype was seen more than once but under ten times. The chain carries TRBV6-5 and TRBJ1-2; D might be TRBD1 (5 bases). Trimming shortened V by 3 bases and J by 3 bases, and 8 bases separated the two germline ends. CDR3 length equals 13 residues. Germline V gene sequence: CDR1 MNHEY, CDR2 SVGAGI. The CDR3 here is CASSYRGYYGYTF. As DNA, the CDR3 is TGTGCCAGCAGTTATAGGGGTTACTATGGCTACACCTTC.

This clonotype was counted between two and nine times. The rearrangement links TRBV5-8 to TRBJ1-4; no clear D. The CDR3 is 15 amino acids. CDR1 is SGHTS and CDR2 is YDEGEE in the germline V gene. Trimming left V 4 bases short and J 5 bases short, with 15 bases between. CDR3 amino acids: CASSLDPGGNEKLFF. CDR3 sequence (DNA): TGTGCCAGCAGCCTCGACCCAGGCGGAAATGAAAAACTGTTTTTT.

This clonotype was observed a single time. CDR3 sequence: CSATTGARSPYEQYF. DNA of the CDR3: TGCAGTGCTACCACGGGAGCCAGATCCCCCTACGAGCAGTACTTC. The chain links TRBV20-1 to TRBJ2-7; possibly TRBD2 for D (6 bases). The CDR3 extends over 15 amino acids. Trimming stripped 4 bases from V and 2 bases from J, with 18 bases between. CDR1 is DFQATT and CDR2 is SNEGSKA in the germline V gene (reference sequence).

The CDR3 DNA follows: TGTGCCAGCACCTCGTCGTTAGGAGCAGATACGCAGTATTTT. This sequence encodes CASTSSLGADTQYF. The rearrangement links TRBV28 to TRBJ2-3; the D is unclear. Germline assignment: CDR1 MDHEN and CDR2 SYDVKM. The CDR3 totals 14 residues. The V gene lost 7 bases and the J gene lost 4 bases, with 15 bases spanning the gap.

For this clonotype: A read error likely explains this, since a far larger clone differs by one base. J is TRBJ2-7 and V is TRBV12-3 or TRBV12-4; 8 bases map to TRBD1. The CDR3 contains 14 residues. V lost 3 bases to trimming and J lost 1 base; unmatched junction nucleotides: 2. This CDR3 reads CASSFWTGSYEQYF. DNA of the CDR3: TGTGCCAGCAGTTTCTGGACAGGGTCCTACGAGCAGTACTTC.

This clonotype was counted a few times. The chain recombines TRBV7-9 with TRBJ2-6; 10 bases agree with TRBD2. CDR1 SEHNR and CDR2 FQNEAQ come from the germline V gene (reference sequence). Trimming removed 0 bases from V and 0 bases from J; junction bases left unmatched: 5. The CDR3 contains 19 residues. The CDR3 region has the DNA TGTGCCAGCAGCTTAGCGTGGCTAGCGGGAGCCTCTGGGGCCAACGTCCTGACTTTC. This translates into CASSLAWLAGASGANVLTF.

This clonotype was recorded at least ten times. The chain links TRBV28 to TRBJ1-6; D gene ambiguous. V was trimmed by 4 bases and J by 7 bases, leaving 17 bases between them. CDR1 MDHEN and CDR2 SYDVKM come from the germline V gene. This CDR3 is 16 amino acids long. CDR3 loop: CASSSPKISTNSPLHF. The DNA of the CDR3 is TGTGCCAGCAGTTCCCCCAAGATCAGTACGAATTCACCCCTCCACTTT. The full variable domain, its missing parts supplied by reference TRBV28 and TRBJ1-6, is DVKVTQSSRYLVKRTGEKVFLECVQDMDHENMFWYRQDPGLGLRLIYFSYDVKMKEKGDIPEGYSVSREKKERFSLILESASTNQTSMYLCASSSPKISTNSPLHFGNGTRLTVT.

This clonotype was counted a few times. This chain connects TRBV20-1 to TRBJ1-5; D may be TRBD1 (5 bases). Trimming took 4 bases from V and 3 from J, leaving 10 bases between them. There are 13 residues in the CDR3. From germline, CDR1 is DFQATT and CDR2 SNEGSKA (reference sequence). CDR3 sequence (DNA): TGCAGTGCTATATCAGGGCCCAATCAGCCCCAGCATTTT. This codes for CSAISGPNQPQHF.

Only a few counts were recorded for this clonotype. This rearrangement joins TRBV7-2 to TRBJ1-1; no definite D call. V gave up 5 bases and J gave up 4 bases, with 17 bases separating them. Germline values: CDR1 SGHTA, CDR2 FQGNSA. This CDR3 region has 15 residues. The CDR3 DNA is TGTGCCAGCAGCCCCCGGGAGGGAAAGGGCACTGAAGCTTTCTTT. It yields the protein CASSPREGKGTEAFF.

This clonotype was detected ten times or more. This chain uses TRBV28 with TRBJ2-7; 8 bases line up with TRBD1. V lost 3 bases to trimming and J lost 3 bases; unmatched junction nucleotides: 7. CDR1 is MDHEN and CDR2 is SYDVKM in the germline V gene. The CDR3 is 15 amino acids. As DNA, the CDR3 is TGTGCCAGCAGTTTCTCCCGGACAGGGAACTACGAGCAGTACTTC. Residues: CASSFSRTGNYEQYF.

The rearrangement links TRBV13 to TRBJ1-3; 8 positions agree with TRBD1. CDR3 length: 13 residues. Germline V lookup: CDR1 PRHDT, CDR2 FYEKMQ (reference sequence). V lost 5 bases to trimming and J lost 9 bases; unmatched junction nucleotides: 6. The CDR3 protein is CASSPRTGGTIYF. The CDR3 coding sequence is TGTGCCAGCAGCCCCCGAACAGGGGGCACCATATATTTT.

This clonotype appeared a few times. The chain has TRBV28 and TRBJ1-1; no clear D. Trimming removed 8 bases at V and 1 base at J, with 14 bases between. This CDR3 spans 14 amino acids. The germline V gene has CDR1 MDHEN and CDR2 SYDVKM. This CDR3 is CASEGWAENTEAFF. The CDR3 DNA reads TGTGCCAGCGAAGGGTGGGCAGAGAACACTGAAGCTTTCTTT.

The chain uses TRBV6-1 and TRBJ1-4; TRBD1 is a possible D gene (6 bases). The germline gives CDR1 MNHNS, CDR2 SASEGT. The CDR3 is 12 amino acids. V dropped 6 bases and J dropped 12 bases, with 14 bases sitting between them. The CDR3 DNA sequence: TGTGCCAGCAGGAGCCGGACAGCCGAACTGTTTTTT. This encodes CASRSRTAELFF.

Only a few counts were recorded for this clonotype. The genes are TRBV5-1 and TRBJ2-5; the D gene is possibly TRBD1 (6 bases). Germline V CDR1 and CDR2: SGHRS, YFSETQ. V shed 0 bases and J shed 5 bases, with 11 bases lying between them. This CDR3 has 14 amino acids. The CDR3 region has the DNA TGCGCCAGCAGCTTGGAGGTAACAGGGGAGACCCAGTACTTC. Translated: CASSLEVTGETQYF.

This clonotype was detected only a few times. The chain joins TRBV15 to TRBJ1-6; 10 nucleotides match TRBD1. The germline V gene has CDR1 LNHNV and CDR2 YYDKDF (reference sequence). This CDR3 is 16 amino acids long. Germline trimming cut 3 bases from V and 8 bases from J; bases unmatched to any gene: 7. The CDR3 protein is CATSSSYGTGDSPLHF. DNA for the CDR3: TGTGCCACCAGCAGTTCATACGGGACAGGGGATTCACCCCTCCACTTT.